This T cell receptor (beta chain) was documented in a study of shared clonotypes between healthy human individuals. In the study overall: Ranging from 18 to 49 in age, donors were two women and a few men.

Data came from immunoSEQ multiplex PCR; TCRdb stores just in-frame clones and leaves some out. The profile shows roughly 2 million clones, roughly 96% of them singletons. There are 16 residues in the CDR3. V was shortened by 0 bases and J by 2 bases, with 14 bases between the two germline ends. Germline CDR1 WNHNN, CDR2 SYGVQD (reference sequence). The chain has TRBV10-1 and TRBJ2-7; D assignment may be TRBD1 or TRBD2 (5 bases each). The TCR sequence derives from a man between 18 and 35 years old in good health. Sequencing was performed on naive CD4+ T cells sorted from blood. The subset was: CD45RA+ positively selected. The CDR3 sequence: CASSESGVIGAYEQYF. The CDR3 coding sequence is TGCGCCAGCAGTGAGTCGGGGGTGATTGGCGCCTACGAGCAGTACTTC.